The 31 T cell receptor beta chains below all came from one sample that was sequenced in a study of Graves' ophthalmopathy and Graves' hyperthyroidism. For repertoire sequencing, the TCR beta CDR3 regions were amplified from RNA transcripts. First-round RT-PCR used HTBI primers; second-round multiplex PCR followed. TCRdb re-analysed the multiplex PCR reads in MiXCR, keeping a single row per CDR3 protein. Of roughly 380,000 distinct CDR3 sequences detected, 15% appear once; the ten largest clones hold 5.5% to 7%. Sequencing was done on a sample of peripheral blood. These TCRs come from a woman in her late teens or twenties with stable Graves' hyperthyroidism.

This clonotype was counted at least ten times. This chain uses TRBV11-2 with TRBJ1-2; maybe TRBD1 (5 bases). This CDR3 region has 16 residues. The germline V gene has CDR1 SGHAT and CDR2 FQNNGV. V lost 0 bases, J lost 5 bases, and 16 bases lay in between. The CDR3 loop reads CASSLDQGTVKYGYTF. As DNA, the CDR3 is TGTGCCAGCAGCTTAGACCAAGGGACCGTTAAATATGGCTACACCTTC.

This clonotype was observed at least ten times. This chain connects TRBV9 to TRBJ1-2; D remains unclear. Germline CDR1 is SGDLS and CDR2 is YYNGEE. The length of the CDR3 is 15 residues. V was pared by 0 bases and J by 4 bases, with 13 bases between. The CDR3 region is CASSVGPGEGYGYTF. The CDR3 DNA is TGTGCCAGCAGCGTAGGGCCAGGCGAGGGCTATGGCTACACCTTC.

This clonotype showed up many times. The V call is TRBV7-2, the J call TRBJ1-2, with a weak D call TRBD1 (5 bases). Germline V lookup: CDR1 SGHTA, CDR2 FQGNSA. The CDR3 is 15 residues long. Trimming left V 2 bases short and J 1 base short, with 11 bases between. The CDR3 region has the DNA TGTGCCAGCAGCTTATCCGGCCAGGGTAACTATGGCTACACCTTC. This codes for CASSLSGQGNYGYTF.

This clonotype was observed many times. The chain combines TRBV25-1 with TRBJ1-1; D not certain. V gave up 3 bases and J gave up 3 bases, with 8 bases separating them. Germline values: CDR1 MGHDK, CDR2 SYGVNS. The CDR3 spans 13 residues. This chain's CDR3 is CASSDRRDTEAFF. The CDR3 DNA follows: TGTGCCAGCAGTGACCGGAGGGACACTGAAGCTTTCTTT.

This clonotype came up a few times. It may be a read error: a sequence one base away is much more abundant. The CDR3 sequence: CASSIGGPQETKYF. The CDR3 DNA follows: TGTGCCAGCAGTATCGGGGGGCCACAAGAGACCAAGTACTTC. The V gene is TRBV27, the J gene TRBJ2-5; perhaps TRBD2 as D (7 bases). The V gene's germline CDR1 is MNHEY and CDR2 SMNVEV (reference sequence). The CDR3 contains 14 residues.

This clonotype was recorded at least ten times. Here the CDR3 reads CTPQDAPNYGYTF. DNA for the CDR3: TGCACCCCGCAAGACGCCCCTAACTATGGCTACACCTTC. The chain carries TRBV29-1 and TRBJ1-2; D unresolved. CDR1 and CDR2 from the germline V gene are SQVTM and ANQGSEA. This CDR3 is built from 13 residues.

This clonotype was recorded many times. Written as DNA, the CDR3 is TGCAGGGTTGATGATAGCGGGGGGGCCGAGACCCAGTACTTC. It is translated as CRVDDSGGAETQYF. The J gene is TRBJ2-5, the V gene TRBV20-1, with TRBD2 identical over 11 bases. Germline V gene data show CDR1 as DFQATT and CDR2 as SNEGSKA (reference sequence). CDR3 size: 14 residues.

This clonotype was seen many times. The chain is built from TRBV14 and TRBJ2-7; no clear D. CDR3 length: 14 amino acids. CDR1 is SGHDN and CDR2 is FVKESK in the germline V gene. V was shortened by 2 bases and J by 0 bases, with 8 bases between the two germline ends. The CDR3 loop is CASSQMGSSYEQYF. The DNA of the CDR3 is TGTGCCAGCAGCCAAATGGGCAGCTCCTACGAGCAGTACTTC.

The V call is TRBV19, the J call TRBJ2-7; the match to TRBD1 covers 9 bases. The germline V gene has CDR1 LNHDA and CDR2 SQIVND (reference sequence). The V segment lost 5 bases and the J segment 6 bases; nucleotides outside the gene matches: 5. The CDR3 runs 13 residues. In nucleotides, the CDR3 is TGTGCCAGTAGTTGGGGACAGGGAAGCGAGCAGTACTTC. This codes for CASSWGQGSEQYF.

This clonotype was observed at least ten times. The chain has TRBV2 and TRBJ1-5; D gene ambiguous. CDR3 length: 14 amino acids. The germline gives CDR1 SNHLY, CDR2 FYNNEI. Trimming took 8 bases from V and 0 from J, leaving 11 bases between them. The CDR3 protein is CASRALYSNQPQHF. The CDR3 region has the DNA TGTGCCAGCCGAGCCCTTTATAGCAATCAGCCCCAGCATTTT.

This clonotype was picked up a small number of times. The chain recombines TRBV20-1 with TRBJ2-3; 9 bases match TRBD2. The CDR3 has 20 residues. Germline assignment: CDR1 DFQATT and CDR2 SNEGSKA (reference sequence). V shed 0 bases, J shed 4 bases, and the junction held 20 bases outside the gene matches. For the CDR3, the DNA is TGCAGTGCTAGAGATAGTTTAAGGCTAGCGGGGATTTCAGGGTCAGATACGCAGTATTTT. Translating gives CSARDSLRLAGISGSDTQYF.

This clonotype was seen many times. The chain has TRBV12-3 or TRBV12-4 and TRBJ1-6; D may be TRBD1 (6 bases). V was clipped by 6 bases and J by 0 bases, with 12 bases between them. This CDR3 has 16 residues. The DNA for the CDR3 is TGTGCCAGCAGAAGGGAGGACAGCTCCTATAATTCACCCCTCCACTTT. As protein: CASRREDSSYNSPLHF.

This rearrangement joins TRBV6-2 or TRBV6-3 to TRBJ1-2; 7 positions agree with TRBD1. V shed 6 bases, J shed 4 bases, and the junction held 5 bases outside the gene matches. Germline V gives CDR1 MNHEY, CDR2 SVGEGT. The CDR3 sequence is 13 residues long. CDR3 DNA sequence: TGTGCCAGCAGGATTGACAGGGTCTATGGCTACACCTTC. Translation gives CASRIDRVYGYTF.

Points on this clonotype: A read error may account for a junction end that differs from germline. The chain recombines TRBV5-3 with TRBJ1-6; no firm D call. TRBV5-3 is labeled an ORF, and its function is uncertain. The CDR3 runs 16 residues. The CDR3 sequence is CASSLAGRSYNSPLHF. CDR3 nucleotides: TGTGCCAGCAGCTTGGCGGGTCGCTCCTATAATTCACCCCTCCACTTT.

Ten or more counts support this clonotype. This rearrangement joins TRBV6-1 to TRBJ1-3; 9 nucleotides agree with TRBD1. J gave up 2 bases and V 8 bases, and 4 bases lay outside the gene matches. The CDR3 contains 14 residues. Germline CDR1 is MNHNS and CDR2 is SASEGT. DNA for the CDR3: TGTGCCAGCGCGGGACAGGGAACTGGAAACACCATATATTTT. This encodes CASAGQGTGNTIYF.

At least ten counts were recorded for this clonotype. DNA for the CDR3: TGCGCCAGCAGCTTGGAATCCCTCGACGAGCAGTACTTC. Translating gives CASSLESLDEQYF. The chain combines TRBV5-1 with TRBJ2-7, with D unresolved. V lost 0 bases and J lost 5, with 9 bases in between. Germline CDR1 SGHRS, CDR2 YFSETQ. The CDR3 sequence is 13 residues long.

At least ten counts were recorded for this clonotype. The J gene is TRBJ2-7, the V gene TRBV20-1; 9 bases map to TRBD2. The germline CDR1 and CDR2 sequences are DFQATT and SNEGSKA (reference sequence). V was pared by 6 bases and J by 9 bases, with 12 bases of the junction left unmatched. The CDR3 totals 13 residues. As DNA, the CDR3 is TGCAGTGCCTCCTGGCGGGGGGGTTCAGTGCAGTACTTC. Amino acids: CSASWRGGSVQYF.

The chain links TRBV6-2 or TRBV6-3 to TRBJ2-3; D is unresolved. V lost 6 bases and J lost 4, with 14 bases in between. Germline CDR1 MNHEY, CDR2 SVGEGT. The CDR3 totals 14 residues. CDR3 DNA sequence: TGTGCCAGCAGCCATGCCGGGTGGGCAGATACGCAGTATTTT. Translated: CASSHAGWADTQYF.

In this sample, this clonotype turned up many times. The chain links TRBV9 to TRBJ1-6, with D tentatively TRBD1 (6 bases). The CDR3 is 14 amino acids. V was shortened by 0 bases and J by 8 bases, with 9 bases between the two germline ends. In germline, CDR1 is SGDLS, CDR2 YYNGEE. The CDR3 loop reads CASSVVGADSPLHF. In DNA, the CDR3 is TGTGCCAGCAGCGTAGTGGGGGCTGATTCACCCCTCCACTTT.

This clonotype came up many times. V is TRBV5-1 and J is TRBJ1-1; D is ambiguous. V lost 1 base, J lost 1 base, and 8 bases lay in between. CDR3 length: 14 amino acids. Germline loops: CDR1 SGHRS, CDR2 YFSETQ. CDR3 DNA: TGCGCCAGCAGCTTGATTGCCAGGAACACTGAAGCTTTCTTT. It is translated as CASSLIARNTEAFF.

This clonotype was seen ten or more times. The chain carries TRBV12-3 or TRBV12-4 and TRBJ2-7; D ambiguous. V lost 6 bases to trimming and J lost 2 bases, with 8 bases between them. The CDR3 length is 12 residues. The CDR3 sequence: CASSPFPYEQYF. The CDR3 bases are TGTGCCAGCAGCCCCTTTCCCTACGAGCAGTACTTC.

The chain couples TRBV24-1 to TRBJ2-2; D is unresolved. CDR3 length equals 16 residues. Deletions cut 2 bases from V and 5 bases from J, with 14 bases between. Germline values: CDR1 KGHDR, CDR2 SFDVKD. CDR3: CATSDWAAVGTGELFF. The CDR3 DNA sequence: TGTGCCACCAGTGATTGGGCCGCGGTGGGGACCGGGGAGCTGTTTTTT.

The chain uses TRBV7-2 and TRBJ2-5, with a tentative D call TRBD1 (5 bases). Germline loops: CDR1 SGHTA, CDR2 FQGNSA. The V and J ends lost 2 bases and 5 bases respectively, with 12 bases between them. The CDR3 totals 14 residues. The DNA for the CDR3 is TGTGCCAGCAGCTTACAGGGTGTCGCGGAGACCCAGTACTTC. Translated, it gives CASSLQGVAETQYF.

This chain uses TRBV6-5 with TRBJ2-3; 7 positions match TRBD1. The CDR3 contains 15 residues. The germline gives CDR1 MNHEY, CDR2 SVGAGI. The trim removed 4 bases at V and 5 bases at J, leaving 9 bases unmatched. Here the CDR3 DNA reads TGTGCCAGCAGTTCTCCGACAGGGCGATTAGATACGCAGTATTTT. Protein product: CASSSPTGRLDTQYF.

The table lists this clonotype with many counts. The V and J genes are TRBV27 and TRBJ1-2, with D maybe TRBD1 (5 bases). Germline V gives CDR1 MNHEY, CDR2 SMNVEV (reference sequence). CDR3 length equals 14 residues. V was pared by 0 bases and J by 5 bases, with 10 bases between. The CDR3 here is CASSLSGTEYGYTF. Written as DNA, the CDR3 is TGTGCCAGCAGTTTATCCGGGACTGAATATGGCTACACCTTC.

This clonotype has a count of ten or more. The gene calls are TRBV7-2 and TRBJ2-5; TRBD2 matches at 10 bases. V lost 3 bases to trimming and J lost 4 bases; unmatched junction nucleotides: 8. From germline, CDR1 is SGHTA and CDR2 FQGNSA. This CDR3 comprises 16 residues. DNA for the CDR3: TGTGCCAGCAGCTTTTCCCTAGCGGGGGCCCGAGAGACCCAGTACTTC. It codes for CASSFSLAGARETQYF.

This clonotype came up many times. The CDR3 coding sequence is TGCAGCGTTCAAAGCTCTGGGGCCAACGTCCTGACTTTC. It specifies CSVQSSGANVLTF. This chain links TRBV29-1 with TRBJ2-6; D remains unclear. In germline, CDR1 is SQVTM, CDR2 ANQGSEA. Deletions cut 5 bases from V and 0 bases from J, with 5 bases between. The CDR3 contains 13 residues.

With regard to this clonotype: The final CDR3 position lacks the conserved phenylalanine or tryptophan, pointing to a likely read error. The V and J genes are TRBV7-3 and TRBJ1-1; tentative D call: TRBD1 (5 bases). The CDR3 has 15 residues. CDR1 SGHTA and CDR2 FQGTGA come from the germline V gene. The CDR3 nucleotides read TGTGCCAGCCGCTTAGCGAGGGGATCGGACACTGAAGCTTTCCTT. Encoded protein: CASRLARGSDTEAFL.

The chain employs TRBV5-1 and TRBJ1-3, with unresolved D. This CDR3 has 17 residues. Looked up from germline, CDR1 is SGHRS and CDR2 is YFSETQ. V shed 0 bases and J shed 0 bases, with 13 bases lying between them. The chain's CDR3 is CASSLAGSGSSGNTIYF. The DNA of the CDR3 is TGCGCCAGCAGCTTGGCGGGGTCAGGTTCCTCTGGAAACACCATATATTTT.

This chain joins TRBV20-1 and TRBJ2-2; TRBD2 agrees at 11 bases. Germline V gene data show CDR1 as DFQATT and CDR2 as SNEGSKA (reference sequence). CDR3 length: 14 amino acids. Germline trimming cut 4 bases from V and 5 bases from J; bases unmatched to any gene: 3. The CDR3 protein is CSATVAGGTGELFF. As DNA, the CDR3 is TGCAGTGCTACCGTAGCGGGAGGGACCGGGGAGCTGTTTTTT.

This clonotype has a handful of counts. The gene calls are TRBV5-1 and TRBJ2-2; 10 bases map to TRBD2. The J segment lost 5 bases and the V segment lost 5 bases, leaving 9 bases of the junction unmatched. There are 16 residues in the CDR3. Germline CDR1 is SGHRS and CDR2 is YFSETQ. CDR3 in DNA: TGCGCCAGCAGAACTAGCGGGGACCCGAGGACCGGGGAGCTGTTTTTT. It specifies CASRTSGDPRTGELFF.